The clone carrying this T cell receptor (beta chain) was found once. The data were taken from a study of control samples from healthy donors and cancer patients. The protocol was immunoSEQ multiplex PCR, while the TCRdb copy is restricted to in-frame clones and leaves out a portion. The table lists just over 150,000 clones, about 94% of them singletons. The TCR sequence derives from a woman in her thirties or forties in good health. The sequencing sample was made of blood.

This CDR3 is CASSDVHPNQETQYF. For the CDR3, the DNA is TGTGCCAGCAGTGATGTCCACCCCAACCAAGAGACCCAGTACTTC. This sequence joins TRBV25-1 and TRBJ2-5; D remains unclear. Germline V CDR1 and CDR2: MGHDK, SYGVNS. CDR3 size: 15 residues. V was shortened by 3 bases and J by 0 bases, with 11 bases between the two germline ends.